This T cell receptor beta chain was captured in a study of beta chain features in type 1 diabetes. Notes on the study in general: The question left open here concerned HLA type influencing TCRB rearrangement. When Type 1 diabetes patients were examined, their TCRB CDR3s proved moderately but significantly shorter in all four CD4+ subsets.

This clone was recorded a few times. Antigen unknown. Sorting that relied on CD45RO/CCR7/CD25/CD127/CD95/CD27 yielded CD4+ naive, central memory, regulatory and stem cell-like memory cells. Purity exceeding 95% was reached by all sorted populations. Reverse transcribing all isolated RNA meant expressed TCRB transcripts were sequenced. Using immunoSEQ multiplex PCR, the repertoire was profiled, and TCRdb retains in-frame clones only, with some absent. The repertoire holds around 690,000 clones, with under 15% as singletons. Per germline, CDR1 MNHNY and CDR2 SVGAGI (reference sequence). This CDR3 has 14 residues. Germline trimming cut 4 bases from V and 6 bases from J; bases unmatched to any gene: 8.

The sequencing input was naive CD4+ T cells from blood. J is TRBJ2-7 and V is TRBV6-6, with 8 bases that match TRBD1. This clonotype was sampled from a man aged 25 to 40 with type 1 diabetes. CDR3 in DNA: TGTGCCAGCAGTTTTAGTGACAGGGGAGCCGAGCAGTACTTC. It encodes CASSFSDRGAEQYF.